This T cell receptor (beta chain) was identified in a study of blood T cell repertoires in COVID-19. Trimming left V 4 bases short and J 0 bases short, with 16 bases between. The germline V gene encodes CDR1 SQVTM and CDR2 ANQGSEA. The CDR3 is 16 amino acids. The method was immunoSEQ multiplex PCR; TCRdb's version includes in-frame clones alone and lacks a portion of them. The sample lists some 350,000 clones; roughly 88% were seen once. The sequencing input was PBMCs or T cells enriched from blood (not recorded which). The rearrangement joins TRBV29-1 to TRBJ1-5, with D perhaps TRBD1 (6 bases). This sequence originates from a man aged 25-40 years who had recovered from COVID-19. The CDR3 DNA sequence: TGCAGCGTTGTGAAGTCAGGGGAATATAGCAATCAGCCCCAGCATTTT. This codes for CSVVKSGEYSNQPQHF. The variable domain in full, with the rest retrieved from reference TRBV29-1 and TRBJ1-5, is SAVISQKPSRDICQRGTSLTIQCQVDSQVTMMFWYRQQPGQSLTLIATANQGSEATYESGFVIDKFPISRPNLTFSTLTVSNMSPEDSSIYLCSVVKSGEYSNQPQHFGDGTRLSIL.